This T cell receptor (beta chain) stems from a study of T cells after yellow fever vaccination. Between the trimmed V and J ends, which lost 2 bases and 3 bases, there was a span of 7 bases. In germline, CDR1 is ENHRY, CDR2 SYGVKD. This CDR3 contains 13 residues. This clonotype was counted a few times. Each CDR3 protein is one row after TCRdb ran MiXCR on the 5' RACE reads. The sample yields hundreds of thousands of distinct CDR3 sequences, about 12% seen once. The input for sequencing was PBMCs, taken on the day of the yellow fever booster vaccination. The chain combines TRBV10-3 with TRBJ1-1; D is unresolved. The origin of this receptor is a man aged 25 to 45 who received the YFV17D yellow fever vaccine. CDR3: CAISEGSYTEAFF. CDR3 DNA: TGTGCCATCAGTGAGGGCAGCTACACTGAAGCTTTCTTT.